The source of this TCR beta chain is a study of blood T cell repertoires in COVID-19. Overall study context: The cDNA or gDNA used as material had been derived from T cells, B-cell-depleted T cells, or PBMCs.

V was pared by 5 bases and J by 2 bases, with 3 bases of the junction left unmatched. Germline V lookup: CDR1 SNHLY, CDR2 FYNNEI. The CDR3 spans 15 residues. Original handling: How many nucleated cells were present was estimated from reference gene primer amplification. Some clones are missing from TCRdb's copy, which holds only in-frame ones; the method was immunoSEQ multiplex PCR. D and trimming come from the DNA, and the V and J calls and clone size come from that table. This sample carries 24,000 or so clones, about nine tenths of them seen once, and the ten largest clones take 13%. V and J are TRBV2 and TRBJ2-5; 12 bases fit TRBD1. The TCR originated in a human donor in a cohort sampled during active COVID-19. The donor label of this sample is uncertain. The source material was peripheral blood. CDR3 loop: CASSRDRGLQETQYF. CDR3 nucleotide sequence: TGTGCCAGCAGTCGGGACAGGGGGCTTCAAGAGACCCAGTACTTC.